This is a list of T cell receptor beta chains from one sample in a study of shared clonotypes between healthy human individuals. Produced via immunoSEQ multiplex PCR; TCRdb's table is partial and in-frame only. The table includes around 2.1 million clones, roughly 91% detected once. Sequencing was done on a sample of naive CD8+ T cells from PBMCs. The receptors originated from a man aged 18 to 29 in good health. Some clones in this sample may be carry-over from other donors' samples. CDR3s include the opening cysteine and the closing phenylalanine or tryptophan. The D gene is left open where the match is weak. A row's size may be missing; if present it is once, few, many or a size class.

j_call v_call clone_size d_call cdr3_aa cdr3_nt
TRBJ2-3 TRBV7-3 - TRBD2 CATSLAGGFADTQYF TGTGCCACTTCACTAGCGGGAGGGTTTGCAGATACGCAGTATTTT
TRBJ1-5 TRBV30 - - CAWSVRPVVLGWRGQPQHF TGTGCCTGGAGTGTACGGCCTGTGGTTTTGGGATGGCGGGGCCAGCCCCAGCATTTT
TRBJ1-5 TRBV12-5 - - CASGLGVTQPQHF TGTGCTAGTGGTTTAGGGGTAACACAGCCCCAGCATTTT
TRBJ2-1 TRBV19 - - CASRSSYNEQFF TGTGCCAGTAGGAGCTCCTACAATGAGCAGTTCTTC
TRBJ2-6 TRBV2 - TRBD1 CASRMDRGRTLGANVLTF TGTGCCAGCAGGATGGACAGGGGGCGCACCCTGGGGGCCAACGTCCTGACTTTC
TRBJ1-1 TRBV4-3 - - CASSQDSRGLAEAFF TGCGCCAGCAGCCAAGATTCTCGGGGGCTGGCTGAAGCTTTCTTT
TRBJ2-7 TRBV28 - - CASSFGPGPAYEQYF TGTGCCAGCAGTTTCGGGCCGGGGCCTGCCTACGAGCAGTACTTC
TRBJ2-7 TRBV7-9 - TRBD2 CASSSLERERHYEQYF TGTGCCAGCAGCTCACTAGAGCGGGAGCGACACTACGAGCAGTACTTC
TRBJ2-7 TRBV10-3 - - CAITEVWGSSYEQYF TGTGCCATCACCGAGGTGTGGGGCAGTTCCTACGAGCAGTACTTC
TRBJ2-5 TRBV9 once TRBD2 CASSGGLQETQYF TGTGCCAGCAGCGGGGGACTACAAGAGACCCAGTACTTC
TRBJ1-5 TRBV27 - - CASSFGQYNQPQHF TGTGCCAGCAGTTTTGGACAGTATAATCAGCCCCAGCATTTT
TRBJ1-4 TRBV19 - - CASSMIGNSKLFF TGTGCCAGTAGTATGATCGGCAATAGCAAACTGTTTTTT
TRBJ1-2 TRBV19 - - CASSIKSRQPYGYTF TGTGCCAGTAGTATAAAATCGAGACAGCCCTATGGCTACACCTTC
TRBJ2-5 TRBV28 - TRBD2 CASRPNGLEQETQYF TGTGCCAGCAGACCGAACGGACTAGAACAAGAGACCCAGTACTTC
TRBJ2-7 TRBV7-3 - TRBD1 CASSPTGTAYEQYF TGTGCCAGCAGCCCAACCGGGACAGCCTACGAGCAGTACTTC
TRBJ2-3 TRBV4-1 - - CASSQVSVADTQYF TGCGCCAGCAGCCAAGTTTCGGTGGCAGATACGCAGTATTTT
TRBJ2-1 TRBV28 - TRBD2 CASSPSGRYGNEQFF TGTGCCAGCAGTCCCAGCGGGAGGTACGGCAATGAGCAGTTCTTC
TRBJ2-2 TRBV27 - - CASSFRENTGELFF TGTGCCAGCAGCTTCAGGGAAAACACCGGGGAGCTGTTTTTT
TRBJ2-7 TRBV5-1 - TRBD1 CASSPGQGAYEQYF TGCGCCAGTTCCCCGGGACAGGGGGCCTACGAGCAGTACTTC
TRBJ2-7 TRBV5-4 once - CASSLAALVPYEQYF TGTGCCAGCAGCTTGGCGGCCCTAGTCCCCTACGAGCAGTACTTC
TRBJ2-1 TRBV4-3 - - CASSQGRSAQRNEQFF TGCGCCAGCAGCCAAGGGCGGTCGGCCCAGCGGAATGAGCAGTTCTTC
TRBJ2-7 TRBV6-5 once - CASGSSYEQYF TGTGCCAGTGGTAGCTCCTACGAGCAGTACTTC
TRBJ2-3 TRBV9 - TRBD2 CASSVGTSSTDTQYF TGTGCCAGCAGCGTAGGGACTAGCAGCACAGATACGCAGTATTTT
TRBJ2-1 TRBV30 - - CAWTWLGEQFF TGTGCCTGGACTTGGTTGGGGGAGCAGTTCTTC
TRBJ1-5 TRBV9 - TRBD1 CASSAGTGSGNQPQHF TGTGCCAGCAGCGCCGGGACAGGATCCGGCAATCAGCCCCAGCATTTT
TRBJ1-1 TRBV5-4 - - CASSLRGPNTEAFF TGTGCCAGCAGCCTGAGGGGCCCGAACACTGAAGCTTTCTTT
TRBJ2-7 TRBV28 - TRBD1 CASSLWGTGEAEQYF TGTGCCAGCAGTTTATGGGGGACAGGGGAGGCCGAGCAGTACTTC
TRBJ2-3 TRBV4-3 - - CASSHTSTDTQYF TGCGCCAGCAGCCATACTAGCACAGATACGCAGTATTTT
TRBJ2-7 TRBV6-4 - - CASSPFLWVRSYEQYF TGTGCCAGCAGCCCTTTTTTGTGGGTGAGATCCTACGAGCAGTACTTC
TRBJ1-2 TRBV7-9 - - CASSWQGYKEGGYTF TGTGCCAGCAGCTGGCAGGGATATAAGGAGGGGGGCTACACCTTC
TRBJ1-2 TRBV25-1 - TRBD1 CASSGWTGGLHGYTF TGTGCCAGCAGTGGTTGGACAGGGGGCCTCCATGGCTACACCTTC
TRBJ2-1 TRBV5-1 - TRBD1 CASSLAKGQGMGSYNEQFF TGCGCCAGCAGCTTGGCCAAGGGACAGGGTATGGGATCCTACAATGAGCAGTTCTTC
TRBJ2-1 TRBV4-2 - - CASSLTGPDEQFF TGTGCCAGCAGCCTTACGGGGCCGGATGAGCAGTTCTTC
TRBJ1-5 TRBV16 - - CASSQSPGVNQPQHF TGTGCCAGCAGCCAATCCCCAGGGGTTAATCAGCCCCAGCATTTT
TRBJ2-3 TRBV4-2 - TRBD2 CASSRGLAGRADTQYF TGTGCCAGCAGCCGGGGACTAGCGGGACGAGCAGATACGCAGTATTTT
TRBJ2-7 TRBV7-9 - TRBD2 CASSSLAGGPDEQYF TGTGCCAGCAGCTCCCTAGCGGGAGGGCCGGACGAGCAGTACTTC
TRBJ2-5 TRBV6-1 - TRBD1 CASSGSQGAPHRKETQYF TGTGCCAGCAGTGGGAGCCAGGGGGCCCCCCACCGGAAAGAGACCCAGTACTTC
TRBJ2-3 TRBV6-5 - - CASSQAGLSTDTQYF TGTGCCAGCAGTCAGGCGGGGCTTAGCACAGATACGCAGTATTTT
TRBJ1-5 TRBV7-2 - - CASSEGVGPQHF TGTGCCAGCAGCGAGGGGGTGGGTCCCCAGCATTTT
TRBJ2-3 TRBV30 - - CAWTTGTQTPTDTQYF TGTGCCTGGACGACCGGGACCCAGACCCCCACAGATACGCAGTATTTT
TRBJ2-7 TRBV15 - - CATSRGPGLIGEQYF TGTGCCACCAGCAGAGGACCAGGACTTATTGGGGAGCAGTACTTC
TRBJ1-1 TRBV19 few TRBD1 CASSVGDRGNTEAFF TGTGCCAGTAGTGTCGGAGACAGGGGAAACACTGAAGCTTTCTTT
TRBJ2-3 TRBV7-8 - TRBD2 CASSMGLAPSTDTQYF TGTGCCAGCAGCATGGGACTAGCACCGAGCACAGATACGCAGTATTTT
TRBJ2-1 TRBV4-1 - TRBD2 CASSRRLAGGPDEQFF TGCGCCAGCAGCCGCCGACTAGCGGGAGGGCCAGATGAGCAGTTCTTC
TRBJ2-5 TRBV28 - - CASRPDWAFKTQYF TGTGCCAGCAGACCCGACTGGGCCTTCAAGACCCAGTACTTC
TRBJ2-1 TRBV25-1 - - CASQMSGNEQFF TGTGCCAGCCAAATGTCGGGCAATGAGCAGTTCTTC
TRBJ2-7 TRBV7-9 - - CASSLDGLFGEQYF TGTGCCAGCAGCTTAGATGGGTTATTCGGCGAGCAGTACTTC
TRBJ1-3 TRBV4-1 once - CASSPWGGMSGNTIYF TGCGCCAGCAGCCCCTGGGGTGGAATGTCTGGAAACACCATATATTTT
TRBJ2-7 TRBV10-1 - - CASSAQRTTYEQYF TGCGCCAGCAGTGCACAACGTACAACCTACGAGCAGTACTTC
TRBJ2-5 TRBV7-8 - TRBD2 CASSLYGRARQETQYF TGTGCCAGCAGCTTATACGGGAGGGCTCGCCAAGAGACCCAGTACTTC